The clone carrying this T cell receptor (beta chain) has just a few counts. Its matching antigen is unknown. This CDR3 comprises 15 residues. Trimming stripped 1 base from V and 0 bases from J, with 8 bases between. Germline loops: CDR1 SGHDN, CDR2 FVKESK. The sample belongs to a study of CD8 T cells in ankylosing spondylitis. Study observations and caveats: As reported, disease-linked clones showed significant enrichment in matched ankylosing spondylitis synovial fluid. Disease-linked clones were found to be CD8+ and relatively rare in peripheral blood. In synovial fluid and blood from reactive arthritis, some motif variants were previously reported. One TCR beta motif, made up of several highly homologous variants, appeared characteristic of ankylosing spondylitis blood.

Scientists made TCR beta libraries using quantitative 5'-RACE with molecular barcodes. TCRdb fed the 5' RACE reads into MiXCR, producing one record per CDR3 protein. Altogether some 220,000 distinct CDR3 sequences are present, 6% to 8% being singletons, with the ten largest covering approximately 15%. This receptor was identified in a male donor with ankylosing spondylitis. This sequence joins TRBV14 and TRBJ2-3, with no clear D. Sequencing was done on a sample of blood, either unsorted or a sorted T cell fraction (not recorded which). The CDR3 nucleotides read TGTGCCAGCAGCCAAGTAACGTGGAGCACAGATACGCAGTATTTT. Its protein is CASSQVTWSTDTQYF. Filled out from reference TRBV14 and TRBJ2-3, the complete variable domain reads EAGVTQFPSHSVIEKGQTVTLRCDPISGHDNLYWYRRVMGKEIKFLLHFVKESKQDESGMPNNRFLAERTGGTYSTLKVQPAELEDSGVYFCASSQVTWSTDTQYFGPGTRLTVL.